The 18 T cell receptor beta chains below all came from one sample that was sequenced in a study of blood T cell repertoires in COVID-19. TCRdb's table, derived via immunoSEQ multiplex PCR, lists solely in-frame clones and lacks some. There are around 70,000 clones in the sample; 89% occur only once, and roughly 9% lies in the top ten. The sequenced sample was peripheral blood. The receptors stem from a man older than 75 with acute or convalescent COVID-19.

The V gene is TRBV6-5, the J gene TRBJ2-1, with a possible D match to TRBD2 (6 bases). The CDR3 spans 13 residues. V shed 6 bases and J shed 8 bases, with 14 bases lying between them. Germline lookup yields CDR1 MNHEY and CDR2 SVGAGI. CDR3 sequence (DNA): TGTGCCAGCAGGGAGGGACCGGCGTATGAGCAGTTCTTC. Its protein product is CASREGPAYEQFF.

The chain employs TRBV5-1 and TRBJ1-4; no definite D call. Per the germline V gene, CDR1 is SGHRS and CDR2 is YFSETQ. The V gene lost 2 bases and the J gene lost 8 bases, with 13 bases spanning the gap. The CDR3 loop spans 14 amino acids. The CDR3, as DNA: TGCGCCAGCAGCTTAATGGCGGCGGGGGAAAAACTGTTTTTT. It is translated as CASSLMAAGEKLFF.

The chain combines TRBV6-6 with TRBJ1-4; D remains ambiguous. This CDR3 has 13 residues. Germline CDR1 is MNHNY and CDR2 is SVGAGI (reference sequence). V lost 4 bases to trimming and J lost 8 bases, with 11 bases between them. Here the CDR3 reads CASSLSPQEKLFF. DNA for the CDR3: TGTGCCAGCAGTTTATCCCCACAGGAAAAACTGTTTTTT.

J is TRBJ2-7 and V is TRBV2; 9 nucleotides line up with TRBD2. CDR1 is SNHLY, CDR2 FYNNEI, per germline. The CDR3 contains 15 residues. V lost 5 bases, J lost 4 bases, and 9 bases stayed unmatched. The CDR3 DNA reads TGTGCCAGCAGTCTTACTAGCGGGTTACTATACGAGCAGTACTTC. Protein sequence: CASSLTSGLLYEQYF. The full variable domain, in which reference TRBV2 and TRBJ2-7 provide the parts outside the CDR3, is EPEVTQTPSHQVTQMGQEVILRCVPISNHLYFYWYRQILGQKVEFLVSFYNNEISEKSEIFDDQFSVERPDGSNFTLKIRSTKLEDSAMYFCASSLTSGLLYEQYFGPGTRLTVT.

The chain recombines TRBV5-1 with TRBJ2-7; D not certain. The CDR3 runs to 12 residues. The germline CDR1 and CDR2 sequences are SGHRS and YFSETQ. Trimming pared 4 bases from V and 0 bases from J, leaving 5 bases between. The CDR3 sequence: CASSPGSYEQYF. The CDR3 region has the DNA TGCGCCAGCAGCCCGGGCTCCTACGAGCAGTACTTC.

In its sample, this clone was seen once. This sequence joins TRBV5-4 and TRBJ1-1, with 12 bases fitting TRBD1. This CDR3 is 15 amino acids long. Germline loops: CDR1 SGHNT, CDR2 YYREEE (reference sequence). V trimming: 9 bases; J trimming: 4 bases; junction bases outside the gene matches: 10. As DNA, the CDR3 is TGTGCCATTAGCAGGGGACAGGGGGCGATCACTGAAGCTTTCTTT. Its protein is CAISRGQGAITEAFF.

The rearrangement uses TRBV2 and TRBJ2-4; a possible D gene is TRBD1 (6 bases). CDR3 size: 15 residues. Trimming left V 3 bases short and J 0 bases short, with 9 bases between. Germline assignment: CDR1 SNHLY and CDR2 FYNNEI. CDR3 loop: CASSEDRVAKNIQYF. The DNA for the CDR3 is TGTGCCAGCAGTGAGGACAGAGTAGCCAAAAACATTCAGTACTTC.

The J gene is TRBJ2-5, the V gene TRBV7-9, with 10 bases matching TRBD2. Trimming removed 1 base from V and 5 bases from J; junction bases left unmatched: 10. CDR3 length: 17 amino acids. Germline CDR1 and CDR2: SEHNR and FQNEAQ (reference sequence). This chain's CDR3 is CASSLGASGGPGETQYF. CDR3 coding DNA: TGTGCCAGCAGCTTAGGGGCTAGCGGGGGCCCAGGGGAGACCCAGTACTTC.

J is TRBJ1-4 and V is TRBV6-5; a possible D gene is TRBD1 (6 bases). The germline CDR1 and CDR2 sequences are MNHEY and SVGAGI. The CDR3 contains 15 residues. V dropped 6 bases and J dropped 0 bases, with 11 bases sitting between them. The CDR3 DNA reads TGTGCCAGCAGCCCGGACAGTCCAACTAATGAAAAACTGTTTTTT. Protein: CASSPDSPTNEKLFF.

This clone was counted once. This CDR3 reads CASSFQANTEAFF. CDR3 in DNA: TGTGCCAGCAGCTTCCAGGCGAACACTGAAGCTTTCTTT. The chain recombines TRBV7-3 with TRBJ1-1, with no clear D. V was clipped by 3 bases and J by 1 base, with 6 bases between them. The CDR3 extends over 13 amino acids. Germline V gene lookup returns CDR1 SGHTA and CDR2 FQGTGA.

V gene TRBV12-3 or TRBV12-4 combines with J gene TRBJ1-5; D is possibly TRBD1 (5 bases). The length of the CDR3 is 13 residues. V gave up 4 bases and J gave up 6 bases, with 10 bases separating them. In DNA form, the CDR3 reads TGTGCCAGCAGTTCCTCCGGGGGTCAGCCCCAGCATTTT. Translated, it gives CASSSSGGQPQHF.

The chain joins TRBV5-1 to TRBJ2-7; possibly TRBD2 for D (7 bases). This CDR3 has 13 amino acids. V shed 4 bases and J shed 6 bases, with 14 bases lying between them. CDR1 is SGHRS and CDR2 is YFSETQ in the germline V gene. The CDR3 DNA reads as TGCGCCAGCAGCGGAGGGGGGGTCAGCGAGCAGTACTTC. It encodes CASSGGGVSEQYF.

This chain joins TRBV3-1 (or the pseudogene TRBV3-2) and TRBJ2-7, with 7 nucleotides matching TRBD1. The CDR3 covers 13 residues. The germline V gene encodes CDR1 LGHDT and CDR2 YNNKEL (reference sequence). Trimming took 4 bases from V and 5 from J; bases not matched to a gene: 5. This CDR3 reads CASSRTGVDEQYF. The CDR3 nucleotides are TGTGCCAGCAGCCGAACAGGGGTGGACGAGCAGTACTTC.

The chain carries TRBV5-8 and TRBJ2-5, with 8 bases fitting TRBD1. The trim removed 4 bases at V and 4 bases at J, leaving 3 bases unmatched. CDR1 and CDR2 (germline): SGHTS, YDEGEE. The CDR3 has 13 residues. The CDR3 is CASSRDRTETQYF. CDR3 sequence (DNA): TGTGCCAGCAGCAGGGACAGGACAGAGACCCAGTACTTC.

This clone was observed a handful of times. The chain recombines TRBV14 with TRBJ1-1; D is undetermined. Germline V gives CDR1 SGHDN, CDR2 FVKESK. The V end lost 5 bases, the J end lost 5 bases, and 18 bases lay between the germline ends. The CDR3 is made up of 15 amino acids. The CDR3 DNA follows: TGTGCCAGCAGCGCCCTCCATGGCGGTGGGACTGAAGCTTTCTTT. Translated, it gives CASSALHGGGTEAFF.

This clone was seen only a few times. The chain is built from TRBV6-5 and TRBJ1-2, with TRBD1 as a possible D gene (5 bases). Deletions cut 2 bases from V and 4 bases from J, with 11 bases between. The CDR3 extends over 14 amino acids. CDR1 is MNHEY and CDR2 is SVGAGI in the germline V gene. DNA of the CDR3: TGTGCCAGCAGTTACCTGGGGGGTCCCTATGGCTACACCTTC. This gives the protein CASSYLGGPYGYTF.

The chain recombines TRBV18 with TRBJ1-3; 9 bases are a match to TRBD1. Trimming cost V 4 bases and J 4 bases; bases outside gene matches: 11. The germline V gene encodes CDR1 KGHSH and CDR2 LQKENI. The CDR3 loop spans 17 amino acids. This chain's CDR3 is CASSLIRDRALGNTIYF. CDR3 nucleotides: TGTGCCAGCTCACTGATTCGGGACAGGGCCTTAGGAAACACCATATATTTT.

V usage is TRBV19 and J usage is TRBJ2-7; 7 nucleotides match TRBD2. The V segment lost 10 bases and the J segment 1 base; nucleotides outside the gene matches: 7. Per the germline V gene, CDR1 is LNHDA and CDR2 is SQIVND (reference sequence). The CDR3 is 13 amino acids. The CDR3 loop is CATSLGRSYEQYF. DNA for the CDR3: TGTGCCACCTCTCTCGGGAGGTCCTACGAGCAGTACTTC. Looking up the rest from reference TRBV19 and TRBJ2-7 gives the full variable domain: DGGITQSPKYLFRKEGQNVTLSCEQNLNHDAMYWYRQDPGQGLRLIYYSQIVNDFQKGDIAEGYSVSREKKESFPLTVTSAQKNPTAFYLCATSLGRSYEQYFGPGTRLTVT.